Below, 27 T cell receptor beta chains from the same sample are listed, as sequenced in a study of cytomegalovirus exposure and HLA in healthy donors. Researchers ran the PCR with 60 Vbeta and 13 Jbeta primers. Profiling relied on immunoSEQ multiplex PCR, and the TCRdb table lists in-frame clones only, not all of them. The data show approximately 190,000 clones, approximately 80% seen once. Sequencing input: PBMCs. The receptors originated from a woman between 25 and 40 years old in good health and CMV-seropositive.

The CDR3 DNA sequence: TGCGCCAGCAAGGACAGGGGTTCTGGAAACACCATATATTTT. Encoded protein: CASKDRGSGNTIYF. V usage is TRBV4-1 and J usage is TRBJ1-3, with 9 bases fitting TRBD1. Trimming cost V 7 bases and J 1 base; bases outside gene matches: 2. This CDR3 is built from 14 residues. The V gene's germline CDR1 is MGHRA and CDR2 YSYEKL.

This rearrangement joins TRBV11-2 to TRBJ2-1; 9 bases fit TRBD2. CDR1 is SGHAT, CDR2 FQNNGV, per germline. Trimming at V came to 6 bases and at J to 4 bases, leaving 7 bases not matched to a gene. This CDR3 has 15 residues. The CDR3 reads CASRPLAGRYNEQFF. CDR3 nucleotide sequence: TGTGCCAGCAGGCCCCTAGCGGGGAGATACAATGAGCAGTTCTTC. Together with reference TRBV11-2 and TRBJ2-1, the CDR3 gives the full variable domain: EAGVAQSPRYKIIEKRQSVAFWCNPISGHATLYWYQQILGQGPKLLIQFQNNGVVDDSQLPKDRFSAERLKGVDSTLKIQPAKLEDSAVYLCASRPLAGRYNEQFFGPGTRLTVL.

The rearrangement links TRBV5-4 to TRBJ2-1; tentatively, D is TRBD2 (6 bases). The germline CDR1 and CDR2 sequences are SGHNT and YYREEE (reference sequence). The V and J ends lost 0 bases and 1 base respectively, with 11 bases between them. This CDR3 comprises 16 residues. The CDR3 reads CASSLGGGMSYNEQFF. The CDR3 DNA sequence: TGTGCCAGCAGCTTGGGTGGCGGGATGTCCTACAATGAGCAGTTCTTC.

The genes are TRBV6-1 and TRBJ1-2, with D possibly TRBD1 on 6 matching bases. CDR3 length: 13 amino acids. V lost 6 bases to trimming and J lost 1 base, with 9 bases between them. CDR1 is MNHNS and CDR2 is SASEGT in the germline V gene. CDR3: CASSRTVNYGYTF. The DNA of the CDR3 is TGTGCCAGCAGCCGGACAGTTAACTATGGCTACACCTTC.

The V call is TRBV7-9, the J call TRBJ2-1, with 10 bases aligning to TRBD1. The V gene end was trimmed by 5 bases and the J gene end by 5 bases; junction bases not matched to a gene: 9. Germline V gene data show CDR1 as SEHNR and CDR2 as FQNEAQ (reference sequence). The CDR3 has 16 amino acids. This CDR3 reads CASSPIGTGANNEQFF. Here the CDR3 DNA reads TGTGCCAGCAGCCCTATAGGGACAGGGGCGAACAATGAGCAGTTCTTC.

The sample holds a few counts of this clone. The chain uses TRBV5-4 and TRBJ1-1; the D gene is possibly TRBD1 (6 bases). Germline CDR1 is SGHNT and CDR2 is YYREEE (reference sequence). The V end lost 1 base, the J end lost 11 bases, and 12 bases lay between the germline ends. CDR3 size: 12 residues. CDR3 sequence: CASSLQGQWAFF. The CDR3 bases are TGTGCCAGCAGCTTGCAGGGGCAGTGGGCTTTCTTT.

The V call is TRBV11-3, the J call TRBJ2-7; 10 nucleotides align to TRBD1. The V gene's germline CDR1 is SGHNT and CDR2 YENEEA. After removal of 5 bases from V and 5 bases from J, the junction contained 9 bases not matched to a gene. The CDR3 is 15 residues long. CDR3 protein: CASSTRQGARDEQYF. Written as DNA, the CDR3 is TGTGCCAGCAGCACCCGACAGGGGGCGAGGGACGAGCAGTACTTC.

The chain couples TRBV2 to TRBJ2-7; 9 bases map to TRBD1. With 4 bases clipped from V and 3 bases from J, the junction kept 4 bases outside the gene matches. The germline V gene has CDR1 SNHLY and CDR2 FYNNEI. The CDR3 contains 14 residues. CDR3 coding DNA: TGTGCCAGCAGTGTGGACAGGGGCCTCTACGAGCAGTACTTC. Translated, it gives CASSVDRGLYEQYF.

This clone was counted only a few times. Here the CDR3 reads CASSTTGVENNEQFF. As DNA, the CDR3 is TGTGCCAGCAGTACAACAGGGGTGGAAAACAATGAGCAGTTCTTC. The chain has TRBV2 and TRBJ2-1; the match to TRBD1 covers 7 bases. Germline CDR1 is SNHLY and CDR2 is FYNNEI. This CDR3 is 15 amino acids long. With 5 bases clipped from V and 5 bases from J, the junction kept 9 bases outside the gene matches.

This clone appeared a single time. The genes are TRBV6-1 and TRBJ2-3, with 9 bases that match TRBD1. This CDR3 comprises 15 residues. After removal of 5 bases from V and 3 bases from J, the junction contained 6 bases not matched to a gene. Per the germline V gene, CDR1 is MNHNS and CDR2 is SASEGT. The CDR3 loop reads CASSPMTGGTDTQYF. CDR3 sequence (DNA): TGTGCCAGCAGTCCAATGACAGGGGGGACAGATACGCAGTATTTT.

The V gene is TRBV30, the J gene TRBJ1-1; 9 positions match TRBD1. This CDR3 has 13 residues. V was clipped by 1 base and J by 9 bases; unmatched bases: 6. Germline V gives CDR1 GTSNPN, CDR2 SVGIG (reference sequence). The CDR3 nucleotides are TGTGCCTGGAGTGAAGGGACAGGGCCTCAAGCTTTCTTT. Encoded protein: CAWSEGTGPQAFF.

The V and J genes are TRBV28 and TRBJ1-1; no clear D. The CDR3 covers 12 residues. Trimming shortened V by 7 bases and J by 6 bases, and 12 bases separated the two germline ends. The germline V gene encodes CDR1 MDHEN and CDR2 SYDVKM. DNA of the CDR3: TGTGCCAGCACGCCGCGGGGTGCTGAAGCTTTCTTT. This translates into CASTPRGAEAFF.

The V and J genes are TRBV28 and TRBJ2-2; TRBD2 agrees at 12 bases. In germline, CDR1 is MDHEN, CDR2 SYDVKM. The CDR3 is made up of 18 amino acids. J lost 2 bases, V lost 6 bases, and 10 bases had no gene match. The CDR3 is CASRPLAGGRFNTGELFF. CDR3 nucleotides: TGTGCCAGCAGGCCGCTAGCGGGGGGGCGATTTAACACCGGGGAGCTGTTTTTT.

The CDR3 DNA sequence: TGTGCCAGCAGTTTATCCAGGGACACAGATACGCAGTATTTT. The encoded protein is CASSLSRDTDTQYF. V and J are TRBV27 and TRBJ2-3, with D possibly TRBD1 on 5 matching bases. V was shortened by 0 bases and J by 2 bases, with 6 bases between the two germline ends. This CDR3 has 14 residues. The V gene's germline CDR1 is MNHEY and CDR2 SMNVEV (reference sequence).

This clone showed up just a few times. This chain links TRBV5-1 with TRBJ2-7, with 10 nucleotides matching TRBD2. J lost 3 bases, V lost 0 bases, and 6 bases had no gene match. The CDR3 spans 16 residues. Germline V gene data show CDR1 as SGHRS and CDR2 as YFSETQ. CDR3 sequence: CASSLGLAGEFYEQYF. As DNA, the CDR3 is TGCGCCAGCAGCTTGGGACTAGCGGGTGAGTTCTACGAGCAGTACTTC.

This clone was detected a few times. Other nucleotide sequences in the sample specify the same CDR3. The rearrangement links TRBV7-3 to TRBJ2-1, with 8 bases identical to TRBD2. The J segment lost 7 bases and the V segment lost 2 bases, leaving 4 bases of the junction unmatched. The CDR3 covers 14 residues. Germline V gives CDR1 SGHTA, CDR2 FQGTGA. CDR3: CASSLAGGKNEQFF. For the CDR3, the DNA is TGTGCCAGCAGCTTAGCGGGAGGTAAGAATGAGCAGTTCTTC.

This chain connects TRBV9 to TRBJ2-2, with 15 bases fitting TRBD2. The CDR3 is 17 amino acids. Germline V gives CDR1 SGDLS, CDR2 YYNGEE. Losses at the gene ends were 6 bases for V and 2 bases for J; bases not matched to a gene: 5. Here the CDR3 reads CASTRTSGGANTGELFF. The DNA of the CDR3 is TGTGCCAGCACCCGGACTAGCGGGGGGGCAAACACCGGGGAGCTGTTTTTT.

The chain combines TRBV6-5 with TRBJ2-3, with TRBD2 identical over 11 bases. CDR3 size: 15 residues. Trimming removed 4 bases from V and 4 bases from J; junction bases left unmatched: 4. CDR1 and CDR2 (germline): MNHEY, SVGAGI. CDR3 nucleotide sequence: TGTGCCAGCAGTTCACTAGCGGGAGTGGCAGATACGCAGTATTTT. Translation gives CASSSLAGVADTQYF.

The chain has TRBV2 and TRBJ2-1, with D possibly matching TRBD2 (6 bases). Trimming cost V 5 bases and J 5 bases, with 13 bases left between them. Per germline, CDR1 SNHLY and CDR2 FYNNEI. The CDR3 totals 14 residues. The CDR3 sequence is CASSKEGMDNEQFF. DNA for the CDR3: TGTGCCAGCAGTAAGGAGGGAATGGACAATGAGCAGTTCTTC.

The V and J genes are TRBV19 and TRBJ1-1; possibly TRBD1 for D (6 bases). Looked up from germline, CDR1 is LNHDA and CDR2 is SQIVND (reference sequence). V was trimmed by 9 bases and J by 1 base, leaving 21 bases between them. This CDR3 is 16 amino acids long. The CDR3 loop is CASSTGLGSSNTEAFF. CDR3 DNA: TGTGCCAGCAGCACAGGGCTCGGGTCATCGAACACTGAAGCTTTCTTT.

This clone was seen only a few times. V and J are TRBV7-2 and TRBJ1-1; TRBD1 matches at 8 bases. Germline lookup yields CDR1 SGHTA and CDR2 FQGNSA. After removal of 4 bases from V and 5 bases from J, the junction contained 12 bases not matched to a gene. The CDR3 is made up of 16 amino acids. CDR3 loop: CASSSTRTGWKTEAFF. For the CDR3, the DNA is TGTGCCAGCAGCTCCACTCGGACAGGGTGGAAGACTGAAGCTTTCTTT.

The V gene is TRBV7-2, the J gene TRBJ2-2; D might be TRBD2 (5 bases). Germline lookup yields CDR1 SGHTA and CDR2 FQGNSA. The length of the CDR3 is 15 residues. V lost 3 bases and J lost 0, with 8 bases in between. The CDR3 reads CASSLSGANTGELFF. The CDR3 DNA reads TGTGCCAGCAGCTTGAGCGGTGCGAACACCGGGGAGCTGTTTTTT.

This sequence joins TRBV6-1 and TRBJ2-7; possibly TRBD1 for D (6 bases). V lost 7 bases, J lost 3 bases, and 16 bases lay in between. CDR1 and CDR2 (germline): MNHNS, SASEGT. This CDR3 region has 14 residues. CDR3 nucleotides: TGTGCCAGCAAAAGGACAGATCAAGGCTACGAGCAGTACTTC. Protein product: CASKRTDQGYEQYF.

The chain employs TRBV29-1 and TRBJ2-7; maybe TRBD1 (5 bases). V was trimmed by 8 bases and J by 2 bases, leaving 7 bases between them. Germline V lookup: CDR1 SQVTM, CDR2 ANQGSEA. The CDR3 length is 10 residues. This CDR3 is CSLGPYEQYF. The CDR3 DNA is TGCAGCCTGGGGCCCTACGAGCAGTACTTC.

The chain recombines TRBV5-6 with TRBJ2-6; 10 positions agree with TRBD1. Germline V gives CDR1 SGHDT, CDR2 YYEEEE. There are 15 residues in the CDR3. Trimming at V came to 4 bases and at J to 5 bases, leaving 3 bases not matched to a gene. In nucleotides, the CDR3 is TGTGCCAGCAGCATTGACAGGGGGCGGGCCAACGTCCTGACTTTC. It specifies CASSIDRGRANVLTF.

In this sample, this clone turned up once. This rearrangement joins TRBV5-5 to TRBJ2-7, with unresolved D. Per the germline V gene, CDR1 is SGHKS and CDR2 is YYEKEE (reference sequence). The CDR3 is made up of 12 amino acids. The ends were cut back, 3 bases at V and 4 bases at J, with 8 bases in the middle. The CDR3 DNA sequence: TGTGCCAGCAGCTCTACAGTTTACGAGCAGTACTTC. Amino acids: CASSSTVYEQYF.

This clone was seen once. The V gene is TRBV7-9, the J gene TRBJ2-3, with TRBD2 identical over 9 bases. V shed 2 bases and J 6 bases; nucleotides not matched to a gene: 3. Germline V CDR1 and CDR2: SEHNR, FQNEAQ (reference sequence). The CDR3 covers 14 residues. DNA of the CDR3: TGTGCCAGCAGCTTACGCGGGAGGGAGGATACGCAGTATTTT. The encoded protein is CASSLRGREDTQYF.